The 17 T cell receptor beta chains below all came from one sample that was sequenced in a study of T cells after yellow fever vaccination. MiXCR, applied by TCRdb to the 5' RACE reads, yields one record per CDR3 protein. The data hold 400,000 to 650,000 distinct CDR3 sequences, with just over 20% observed a single time. Specimen: PBMCs, collected roughly 20 days after the first yellow fever vaccination. Receptors originate from a man between 18 and 35 years old who received the YFV17D yellow fever vaccine.

This clonotype has only a few counts. The gene calls are TRBV5-1 and TRBJ1-1; D gene ambiguous. Germline V CDR1 and CDR2: SGHRS, YFSETQ. CDR3 length equals 14 residues. Trimming pared 5 bases from V and 1 base from J, leaving 12 bases between. The CDR3 here is CASRQSTANTEAFF. CDR3 sequence (DNA): TGCGCCAGCAGGCAATCTACAGCGAACACTGAAGCTTTCTTT.

The V call is TRBV2, the J call TRBJ2-2; 9 bases agree with TRBD1. V dropped 11 bases and J dropped 6; count of bases not matched to a gene: 22. Germline CDR1 SNHLY, CDR2 FYNNEI. The CDR3 length is 18 residues. The CDR3: CAFSLPFSGTGISGELFF. In DNA form, the CDR3 reads TGTGCCTTCAGTTTACCCTTTTCCGGGACAGGGATCTCCGGGGAGCTGTTTTTT.

J is TRBJ2-1 and V is TRBV10-3; 13 bases align to TRBD2. CDR3 length: 14 residues. V lost 6 bases to trimming and J lost 5 bases; unmatched junction nucleotides: 1. From germline, CDR1 is ENHRY and CDR2 SYGVKD. The CDR3 DNA reads as TGTGCCATCAGGACTAGCGGGGGGAACAATGAGCAGTTCTTC. Its translation is CAIRTSGGNNEQFF.

The sample holds a few counts of this clonotype. The V and J genes are TRBV7-2 and TRBJ2-3, with TRBD2 as a possible D gene (6 bases). CDR3 length equals 15 residues. V gave up 5 bases and J gave up 3 bases, with 15 bases separating them. Germline assignment: CDR1 SGHTA and CDR2 FQGNSA. The CDR3, as DNA: TGTGCCAGCAGCCCGAATGGGGGGAGAACAGATACGCAGTATTTT. Amino acids: CASSPNGGRTDTQYF. Full variable domain (rest looked up from reference TRBV7-2 and TRBJ2-3): GAGVSQSPSNKVTEKGKDVELRCDPISGHTALYWYRQSLGQGLEFLIYFQGNSAPDKSGLPSDRFSAERTGGSVSTLTIQRTQQEDSAVYLCASSPNGGRTDTQYFGPGTRLTVL.

The gene calls are TRBV10-3 and TRBJ1-5, with D unresolved. The length of the CDR3 is 16 residues. The V and J ends lost 0 bases and 2 bases respectively, with 11 bases between them. Germline V gives CDR1 ENHRY, CDR2 SYGVKD. The CDR3 loop reads CAISESLGYGNQPQHF. In nucleotides, the CDR3 is TGTGCCATCAGTGAGTCGTTGGGGTACGGCAATCAGCCCCAGCATTTT.

This clonotype was detected a few times. The chain combines TRBV7-9 with TRBJ2-3; D could derive from TRBD1 or TRBD2 (5 bases each). This CDR3 has 15 amino acids. The germline CDR1 and CDR2 sequences are SEHNR and FQNEAQ (reference sequence). The V end lost 5 bases, the J end lost 1 base, and 13 bases lay between the germline ends. The CDR3 coding sequence is TGTGCCAGCAGCCCGACCCAGGGACGCACAGATACGCAGTATTTT. Protein product: CASSPTQGRTDTQYF. Supplemented by reference TRBV7-9 and TRBJ2-3, the full variable domain reads DTGVSQNPRHKITKRGQNVTFRCDPISEHNRLYWYRQTLGQGPEFLTYFQNEAQLEKSRLLSDRFSAERPKGSFSTLEIQRTEQGDSAMYLCASSPTQGRTDTQYFGPGTRLTVL.

This clonotype was detected a few times. The chain uses TRBV6-5 and TRBJ2-5, with 7 bases fitting TRBD1. The germline V gene has CDR1 MNHEY and CDR2 SVGAGI. V lost 0 bases and J lost 3; bases outside the gene matches: 10. This CDR3 contains 17 residues. The CDR3 protein is CASSYSARGFRKETQYF. CDR3 bases: TGTGCCAGCAGTTACTCGGCCAGGGGGTTTAGAAAAGAGACCCAGTACTTC.

The chain joins TRBV7-2 to TRBJ2-5; 13 nucleotides match TRBD2. Germline loops: CDR1 SGHTA, CDR2 FQGNSA. The V segment lost 5 bases and the J segment 14 bases; nucleotides outside the gene matches: 14. The CDR3 length is 15 residues. The CDR3 coding sequence is TGTGCCAGCAGCAGAGGGGGGACTAGCGGGGTTCCCGGATACTTC. It encodes CASSRGGTSGVPGYF.

This clonotype was picked up a small number of times. The chain uses TRBV7-2 and TRBJ2-7, with D perhaps matching TRBD1 (5 bases). The CDR3 is 15 amino acids. Germline V gives CDR1 SGHTA, CDR2 FQGNSA. Trimming left V 1 base short and J 8 bases short, with 18 bases between. In DNA form, the CDR3 reads TGTGCCAGCAGCTTAGAGGTCTGGACACTCCCTAAGCAGTACTTC. The encoded protein is CASSLEVWTLPKQYF. The whole variable domain, remainder taken from reference TRBV7-2 and TRBJ2-7, is GAGVSQSPSNKVTEKGKDVELRCDPISGHTALYWYRQSLGQGLEFLIYFQGNSAPDKSGLPSDRFSAERTGGSVSTLTIQRTQQEDSAVYLCASSLEVWTLPKQYFGPGTRLTVT.

In this sample, this clonotype turned up many times. The chain joins TRBV6-5 to TRBJ2-3; TRBD2 matches at 14 bases. V lost 0 bases to trimming and J lost 5 bases; unmatched junction nucleotides: 1. Per germline, CDR1 MNHEY and CDR2 SVGAGI. The CDR3 consists of 16 residues. The CDR3 sequence is CASSYSGLAGGDTQYF. CDR3 sequence (DNA): TGTGCCAGCAGTTACTCCGGACTAGCGGGGGGAGATACGCAGTATTTT.

The chain links TRBV27 to TRBJ2-3, with D possibly being TRBD1 (5 bases). V was cut by 5 bases and J by 6 bases, with 15 bases left in between. Germline CDR1 and CDR2: MNHEY and SMNVEV (reference sequence). The CDR3 runs to 14 residues. CDR3 bases: TGTGCCAGCAGTCGTTTTAGGGGCTTGGATACGCAGTATTTT. This encodes CASSRFRGLDTQYF.

J is TRBJ2-5 and V is TRBV7-2; 9 bases are a match to TRBD2. This CDR3 is 16 amino acids long. In germline, CDR1 is SGHTA, CDR2 FQGNSA. With 1 base clipped from V and 5 bases from J, the junction kept 8 bases outside the gene matches. The CDR3 region is CASSLVGLAGWETQYF. The CDR3 DNA follows: TGTGCCAGCAGCTTAGTCGGGCTAGCGGGATGGGAGACCCAGTACTTC.

The rearrangement joins TRBV12-3 or TRBV12-4 to TRBJ1-1, with 7 bases lining up with TRBD1. Trimming took 3 bases from V and 7 from J; bases not matched to a gene: 5. This CDR3 contains 13 residues. CDR3 in DNA: TGTGCCAGCAGTTTTAGGGGGCGAGGTGAAGCTTTCTTT. Its translation: CASSFRGRGEAFF.

The table lists this clonotype with a few counts. V usage is TRBV7-2 and J usage is TRBJ2-1; D call uncertain. Between the trimmed V and J ends, which lost 4 bases and 0 bases, there was a span of 13 bases. CDR3 length: 16 amino acids. CDR1 and CDR2 from the germline V gene are SGHTA and FQGNSA. This CDR3 is CASSSYAGPSYNEQFF. In DNA, the CDR3 is TGTGCCAGCAGCTCCTACGCCGGGCCCTCCTACAATGAGCAGTTCTTC.

This clonotype has only a few counts. The gene calls are TRBV7-2 and TRBJ2-7; 8 bases are shared with TRBD1. The germline CDR1 and CDR2 sequences are SGHTA and FQGNSA. This CDR3 has 16 residues. J lost 3 bases, V lost 1 base, and 8 bases had no gene match. The CDR3 nucleotides are TGTGCCAGCAGCTTAGGTTCGGGGGACAGGATCTACGAGCAGTACGTC. It translates to CASSLGSGDRIYEQYV.

The genes are TRBV7-2 and TRBJ2-5; 10 bases agree with TRBD2. The CDR3 sequence is 15 residues long. Germline-derived CDR1 and CDR2 are SGHTA and FQGNSA. J lost 5 bases, V lost 5 bases, and 8 bases had no gene match. The CDR3 nucleotides read TGTGCCAGCAGCCCCCTTAGCGGGGGGAGGGAGACCCAGTACTTC. It yields the protein CASSPLSGGRETQYF.

The chain recombines TRBV12-3 or TRBV12-4 with TRBJ1-2; D uncertain. V lost 4 bases and J lost 3, with 9 bases in between. This CDR3 has 13 amino acids. The CDR3 protein is CASSYGVHYGYTF. The CDR3 DNA reads TGTGCCAGCAGTTACGGGGTTCACTATGGCTACACCTTC.